The 27 T cell receptor beta chains below come from one sample, sequenced in a study of CD8+ T cells in alopecia areata. After isolation, RNA underwent reverse transcription to generate cDNA as the sequencing template. TCRdb keeps only in-frame clones here, not all; method: immunoSEQ multiplex PCR. The table shows 250,000 to 350,000 clones, with 60% occurring only once. Treatment: oral pan-JAK inhibitor, 5-10 mg twice daily. This specimen consisted of CD4+ T cells sorted from blood, obtained at week 52, from a patient treated with tofacitinib. Receptors originate from a human donor with alopecia areata.

V gene TRBV5-4 combines with J gene TRBJ2-1, with TRBD2 matching 7 bases. Unmatched junction bases numbered 11, after V lost 4 bases and J lost 7 bases. The germline V gene has CDR1 SGHNT and CDR2 YYREEE (reference sequence). This CDR3 spans 15 amino acids. For the CDR3, the DNA is TGTGCCAGCAGCAGGGAGGGGACCTCTAGTAATGAGCAGTTCTTC. Protein product: CASSREGTSSNEQFF.

The chain combines TRBV7-9 with TRBJ2-7; no definite D call. Germline CDR1 and CDR2: SEHNR and FQNEAQ (reference sequence). There are 14 residues in the CDR3. V lost 1 base, J lost 3 bases, and 10 bases lay in between. The CDR3 DNA reads TGTGCCAGCAGCTTAGAGGTGGCAGGCTACGAGCAGTACTTC. Encoded protein: CASSLEVAGYEQYF.

The table lists this clone with many counts. V is TRBV5-6 and J is TRBJ1-6, with a weak D call TRBD1 (5 bases). Trimming stripped 3 bases from V and 10 bases from J, with 11 bases between. This CDR3 region has 13 residues. Germline-derived CDR1 and CDR2 are SGHDT and YYEEEE. In nucleotides, the CDR3 is TGTGCCAGCAGCTGGGGGGAAAGGTCACCCCTCCACTTT. Its protein is CASSWGERSPLHF.

This chain joins TRBV30 and TRBJ1-1; D remains ambiguous. Germline values: CDR1 GTSNPN, CDR2 SVGIG (reference sequence). V lost 3 bases and J 4 bases, leaving 9 bases between the germline ends. The length of the CDR3 is 12 residues. The CDR3 spells CAWSGFVTEAFF. The DNA of the CDR3 is TGTGCCTGGAGCGGATTTGTCACTGAAGCTTTCTTT.

There are a few counts of this clone. J is TRBJ2-1 and V is TRBV5-1, with D unresolved. Germline V gene sequence: CDR1 SGHRS, CDR2 YFSETQ. Trimming stripped 4 bases from V and 8 bases from J, with 16 bases between. The CDR3 has 14 residues. The CDR3 sequence is CASSDGSNRDEQFF. In DNA form, the CDR3 reads TGCGCCAGCAGCGACGGAAGCAATCGGGATGAGCAGTTCTTC.

The chain recombines TRBV6-5 with TRBJ1-5; no firm D call. Germline values: CDR1 MNHEY, CDR2 SVGAGI. CDR3 length: 13 residues. V was pared by 5 bases and J by 5 bases, with 10 bases between. The CDR3 is CASSAQPYQPQHF. Written as DNA, the CDR3 is TGTGCCAGCAGTGCCCAGCCCTATCAGCCCCAGCATTTT.

This chain uses TRBV30 with TRBJ1-4, with D unresolved. CDR1 and CDR2 (germline): GTSNPN, SVGIG (reference sequence). This CDR3 is built from 15 residues. Trimming cost V 2 bases and J 0 bases, with 10 bases left between them. CDR3 amino acids: CAWSLGAATNEKLFF. CDR3 nucleotides: TGTGCCTGGAGTCTTGGAGCTGCAACTAATGAAAAACTGTTTTTT. The full variable domain, in which reference TRBV30 and TRBJ1-4 provide the parts outside the CDR3, is SQTIHQWPATLVQPVGSPLSLECTVEGTSNPNLYWYRQAAGRGLQLLFYSVGIGQISSEVPQNLSASRPQDRQFILSSKKLLLSDSGFYLCAWSLGAATNEKLFFGSGTQLSVL.

The gene calls are TRBV29-1 and TRBJ2-5; maybe TRBD1 (6 bases). Trimming removed 8 bases from V and 5 bases from J, with 15 bases in between. The CDR3 spans 12 residues. Germline CDR1 and CDR2: SQVTM and ANQGSEA. Here the CDR3 DNA reads TGCAGCTCACGGGACACCGGGGAGACCCAGTACTTC. Protein sequence: CSSRDTGETQYF.

V and J are TRBV5-4 and TRBJ1-1, with 9 bases matching TRBD1. This CDR3 spans 15 amino acids. Germline CDR1 is SGHNT and CDR2 is YYREEE (reference sequence). V trimming: 4 bases; J trimming: 1 base; junction bases outside the gene matches: 5. The CDR3 here is CASSEGGQGNTEAFF. The DNA for the CDR3 is TGTGCCAGCAGCGAGGGGGGACAGGGGAACACTGAAGCTTTCTTT.

This rearrangement joins TRBV29-1 to TRBJ2-7, with TRBD2 matching over 8 bases. CDR1 SQVTM and CDR2 ANQGSEA come from the germline V gene. This CDR3 contains 14 residues. The ends lost 4 bases at V and 5 bases at J; junction bases unmatched: 10. In DNA, the CDR3 is TGCAGCGTTGGAGGGGCGGGGGGCGGCCACGAGCAGTACTTC. Amino acid sequence: CSVGGAGGGHEQYF.

The rearrangement uses TRBV6-5 and TRBJ2-5; no definite D call. CDR1 and CDR2 (germline): MNHEY, SVGAGI. Trimming took off 0 bases at V and 5 bases at J, with 10 bases between the two ends. CDR3 size: 14 residues. The CDR3 spells CASSYSQVRETQYF. The CDR3, as DNA: TGTGCCAGCAGTTACTCGCAGGTCAGGGAGACCCAGTACTTC.

This clone was found a few times. The gene calls are TRBV7-2 and TRBJ2-7; D possibly corresponds to TRBD2 (7 bases). The CDR3 has 14 residues. Trimming pared 5 bases from V and 2 bases from J, leaving 13 bases between. CDR1 and CDR2 from the germline V gene are SGHTA and FQGNSA. The CDR3 bases are TGTGCCAGCAGCCGTAACGGGGGGCCCTACGAGCAGTACTTC. Its translation: CASSRNGGPYEQYF.

V gene TRBV30 combines with J gene TRBJ2-5, with 10 bases that match TRBD1. This CDR3 is built from 14 residues. In germline, CDR1 is GTSNPN, CDR2 SVGIG (reference sequence). Unmatched junction bases numbered 6, after V lost 3 bases and J lost 5 bases. The CDR3 here is CAWRTGQGLETQYF. DNA for the CDR3: TGTGCCTGGAGAACGGGACAGGGGCTGGAGACCCAGTACTTC.

This clone was observed once. The rearrangement uses TRBV18 and TRBJ2-5, with D possibly matching TRBD1 (5 bases). The CDR3 is 13 amino acids. V lost 6 bases and J lost 3, with 11 bases in between. Germline V CDR1 and CDR2: KGHSH, LQKENI. CDR3 DNA sequence: TGTGCCAGCTCCCGCGACAGAAAAGAGACCCAGTACTTC. Translation gives CASSRDRKETQYF.

The chain recombines TRBV7-2 with TRBJ2-7; D perhaps matches TRBD1 (5 bases). Germline CDR1 SGHTA, CDR2 FQGNSA. The germline V and J ends were trimmed by 5 bases and 4 bases, with 12 bases remaining between them. The CDR3 totals 13 residues. Written as DNA, the CDR3 is TGTGCCAGCAGCCCAAGGACACATTACGAGCAGTACTTC. As protein: CASSPRTHYEQYF.

This sequence joins TRBV30 and TRBJ2-4, with 7 bases fitting TRBD2. The CDR3 spans 15 residues. J was trimmed by 4 bases and V by 0 bases; bases with no gene match: 6. The germline CDR1 and CDR2 sequences are GTSNPN and SVGIG (reference sequence). In DNA form, the CDR3 reads TGTGCCTGGAGTGTTCCGGGGGGAGGAAAAAACATTCAGTACTTC. As protein: CAWSVPGGGKNIQYF.

This chain joins TRBV2 and TRBJ1-6; 8 nucleotides agree with TRBD1. The CDR3 spans 17 residues. Germline lookup yields CDR1 SNHLY and CDR2 FYNNEI. With 4 bases clipped from V and 7 bases from J, the junction kept 12 bases outside the gene matches. The CDR3, as DNA: TGTGCCAGCAGTGTCCTGGCAGGGGGCGGAGGGAATTCACCCCTCCACTTT. Protein sequence: CASSVLAGGGGNSPLHF.

The rearrangement uses TRBV5-4 and TRBJ2-7; unclear D gene. The CDR3 length is 14 residues. The germline gives CDR1 SGHNT, CDR2 YYREEE (reference sequence). V was pared by 0 bases and J by 0 bases, with 7 bases between. In DNA, the CDR3 is TGTGCCAGCAGCTTGGAACAGAACTCCTACGAGCAGTACTTC. Residues: CASSLEQNSYEQYF.

This clone was seen only a few times. The chain carries TRBV30 and TRBJ1-5; D possibly corresponds to TRBD1 (5 bases). V gave up 2 bases and J gave up 0 bases, with 11 bases separating them. Germline V gene lookup returns CDR1 GTSNPN and CDR2 SVGIG (reference sequence). The CDR3 length is 15 residues. CDR3 residues: CAWSTGLHSNQPQHF. As DNA, the CDR3 is TGTGCCTGGAGTACGGGACTCCATAGCAATCAGCCCCAGCATTTT. Full variable domain (rest looked up from reference TRBV30 and TRBJ1-5): SQTIHQWPATLVQPVGSPLSLECTVEGTSNPNLYWYRQAAGRGLQLLFYSVGIGQISSEVPQNLSASRPQDRQFILSSKKLLLSDSGFYLCAWSTGLHSNQPQHFGDGTRLSIL.

This sequence joins TRBV7-6 and TRBJ2-1; 9 positions agree with TRBD1. The CDR3 contains 17 residues. Looked up from germline, CDR1 is SGHVS and CDR2 is FNYEAQ. The V and J ends lost 5 bases and 6 bases, in that order; junction bases with no gene match: 14. In DNA, the CDR3 is TGTGCCAGCAGCCGAACGTTTGGGGACAGGGTACGCAATGAGCAGTTCTTC. Its translation is CASSRTFGDRVRNEQFF.

V gene TRBV5-1 combines with J gene TRBJ1-2; TRBD1 is a possible D gene (5 bases). The V gene's germline CDR1 is SGHRS and CDR2 YFSETQ. The CDR3 has 13 residues. V was clipped by 4 bases and J by 6 bases, with 13 bases between them. DNA for the CDR3: TGCGCCAGCAGCCCAGACAGTTTAGATGGCTACACCTTC. Protein: CASSPDSLDGYTF.

CDR3: CASSFGTSGGSQETQYF. The CDR3 nucleotides read TGTGCCAGCAGCTTCGGCACGAGCGGGGGGTCTCAAGAGACCCAGTACTTC. The rearrangement joins TRBV7-9 to TRBJ2-5; TRBD2 aligns across 9 bases. Trimming cost V 3 bases and J 2 bases; bases outside gene matches: 10. Germline V CDR1 and CDR2: SEHNR, FQNEAQ (reference sequence). The CDR3 runs 17 residues.

V usage is TRBV29-1 and J usage is TRBJ2-1; D not certain. Germline lookup yields CDR1 SQVTM and CDR2 ANQGSEA. Trimming removed 5 bases at V and 4 bases at J, with 12 bases between. The CDR3 contains 13 residues. CDR3 region: CSVIRGPYNEQFF. CDR3 bases: TGCAGCGTTATTCGCGGCCCATACAATGAGCAGTTCTTC.

This clone was detected only a few times. The chain couples TRBV7-2 to TRBJ2-3, with D possibly being TRBD2 (7 bases). The CDR3 length is 16 residues. V lost 3 bases, J lost 7 bases, and 20 bases lay in between. Germline V CDR1 and CDR2: SGHTA, FQGNSA. Here the CDR3 reads CASSFLLRGRGHTQYF. Written as DNA, the CDR3 is TGTGCCAGCAGCTTCCTACTGCGGGGGCGGGGCCATACGCAGTATTTT.

CDR3 sequence reads: CASSQEPRGAAQHF. The DNA of the CDR3 is TGCGCCAGCAGCCAAGAGCCTAGGGGGGCGGCCCAGCATTTT. This chain joins TRBV4-3 and TRBJ1-5; tentatively, D is TRBD1 (6 bases). CDR1 is LGHNA and CDR2 is YSLEER in the germline V gene. The V end lost 0 bases, the J end lost 11 bases, and 14 bases lay between the germline ends. The CDR3 has 14 amino acids.

This chain links TRBV9 with TRBJ2-5; possibly TRBD2 for D (6 bases). CDR1 is SGDLS and CDR2 is YYNGEE in the germline V gene. This CDR3 has 14 amino acids. Trimming took off 0 bases at V and 1 base at J, with 7 bases between the two ends. CDR3 residues: CASSVALAQETQYF. CDR3 nucleotides: TGTGCCAGCAGCGTAGCACTAGCCCAAGAGACCCAGTACTTC.

In this sample, this clone turned up a few times. The chain employs TRBV5-1 and TRBJ2-5; D is uncertain. The V end lost 7 bases, the J end lost 0 bases, and 7 bases lay between the germline ends. The CDR3 runs to 12 residues. CDR1 and CDR2 from the germline V gene are SGHRS and YFSETQ. CDR3 region: CASYSYQETQYF. The CDR3, as DNA: TGCGCCAGCTACTCGTACCAAGAGACCCAGTACTTC. Looking up the rest from reference TRBV5-1 and TRBJ2-5 gives the full variable domain: KAGVTQTPRYLIKTRGQQVTLSCSPISGHRSVSWYQQTPGQGLQFLFEYFSETQRNKGNFPGRFSGRQFSNSRSEMNVSTLELGDSALYLCASYSYQETQYFGPGTRLLVL.